These 3 T cell receptor beta chains share one sample of origin, sequenced in a study of blood T cell repertoires in COVID-19. Clones were sequenced by immunoSEQ multiplex PCR, and TCRdb holds only the in-frame ones, with some missing. The sample holds hundreds of thousands of clones, around 88% seen once. The sequencing sample was made of peripheral blood. The source is a woman between 50 and 59 years old with COVID-19, enrolled during active disease.

The chain links TRBV6-5 to TRBJ2-1, with 10 bases lining up with TRBD1. The V and J ends lost 0 bases and 8 bases, in that order; junction bases with no gene match: 7. The CDR3 is made up of 16 amino acids. Germline CDR1 reads MNHEY; CDR2 reads SVGAGI. The CDR3, as DNA: TGTGCCAGCAGTTACTCGAAAGGACAGGGGGGGTATGAGCAGTTCTTC. This codes for CASSYSKGQGGYEQFF.

The chain combines TRBV2 with TRBJ2-7; the match to TRBD1 covers 9 bases. Germline-derived CDR1 and CDR2 are SNHLY and FYNNEI. V shed 5 bases and J 5 bases; nucleotides not matched to a gene: 7. The CDR3 runs 14 residues. The CDR3 DNA is TGTGCCAGCAGTAAGAGGACAGGGGCCGACGAGCAGTACTTC. Amino acid sequence: CASSKRTGADEQYF.

J is TRBJ1-2 and V is TRBV29-1; D gene uncertain. CDR1 is SQVTM and CDR2 is ANQGSEA in the germline V gene. V gave up 3 bases and J gave up 2 bases, with 7 bases separating them. CDR3 length equals 12 residues. The CDR3 region is CSVDSPNYGYTF. CDR3 nucleotides: TGCAGCGTTGATAGTCCGAACTATGGCTACACCTTC. Combining the CDR3 with reference TRBV29-1 and TRBJ1-2 gives the whole variable domain SAVISQKPSRDICQRGTSLTIQCQVDSQVTMMFWYRQQPGQSLTLIATANQGSEATYESGFVIDKFPISRPNLTFSTLTVSNMSPEDSSIYLCSVDSPNYGYTFGSGTRLTVV.